These T cell receptor beta chains were read from a single sample in a study of T cell repertoires in cytomegalovirus infection. In TCRdb, the reads were re-called with MiXCR into one record per CDR3 protein. This sample has some 940,000 distinct CDR3 sequences, with 30% to 40% found just once. Antigens of these TCRs are unknown. The sequenced sample was cultured CD8+ T cells from PBMCs, obtained from culture after CMV antigen stimulation. The origin of the receptors is a human donor in good health (CMV status not recorded). Some clones in this sample may be carry-over from other donors' samples. Both conserved end residues are part of each CDR3. Fields, in order: D gene, V gene, CDR3 protein. D genes are given only for firm matches.

d_gene: -
v_gene: TRBV7-2
CDR3aa: CASSLFGPTNTEAFF

d_gene: -
v_gene: TRBV9
CDR3aa: CASSVWDLRETGNTIYF

d_gene: -
v_gene: TRBV20-1
CDR3aa: CSSLGGQYYNEQFF

d_gene: TRBD1
v_gene: TRBV7-3
CDR3aa: CASSFGQDPNF

d_gene: TRBD2
v_gene: TRBV6-2/TRBV6-3
CDR3aa: CASSRPAERGAQETQYF

d_gene: TRBD1
v_gene: TRBV6-6
CDR3aa: CASIEGQGDHEQYF

d_gene: -
v_gene: TRBV5-4
CDR3aa: CASSSEYLNTEAFF

d_gene: -
v_gene: TRBV4-2
CDR3aa: CASSQGGTETGELFF

d_gene: -
v_gene: TRBV9
CDR3aa: CASSVEVGIEQFF

d_gene: -
v_gene: TRBV6-6
CDR3aa: CASSNHGGEVTFF

d_gene: -
v_gene: TRBV24-1
CDR3aa: CATSDSAWSSGYTF

d_gene: -
v_gene: TRBV6-1
CDR3aa: CASSEYGGLVVNEQFF

d_gene: -
v_gene: TRBV12-3/TRBV12-4
CDR3aa: CASSLFETSDTEAFF

d_gene: -
v_gene: TRBV27
CDR3aa: CASSSPGAGLDKQFF

d_gene: -
v_gene: TRBV12-5
CDR3aa: CASGSRQDYGYTF

d_gene: -
v_gene: TRBV7-2
CDR3aa: CASSLEVRAAKNIQYF

d_gene: -
v_gene: TRBV6-5
CDR3aa: CASSFGQSYGYTF

d_gene: -
v_gene: TRBV27
CDR3aa: CASSIYSSYNEQFF

d_gene: TRBD1
v_gene: TRBV6-6
CDR3aa: CASSYTGQGEIGTQYF

d_gene: TRBD2
v_gene: TRBV7-9
CDR3aa: CASSSGLAPGTQYF

d_gene: -
v_gene: TRBV6-5
CDR3aa: CASSYSRDGDNEQFF

d_gene: TRBD1
v_gene: TRBV10-3
CDR3aa: CAGQGADTGELFF

d_gene: -
v_gene: TRBV27
CDR3aa: CASSLSWPAGELFF

d_gene: -
v_gene: TRBV7-9
CDR3aa: CASSFPRNRDVQETQYF

d_gene: TRBD1
v_gene: TRBV5-4
CDR3aa: CASSLEDRGQETQYF

d_gene: -
v_gene: TRBV7-2
CDR3aa: CANSLPAGGGQTLNTGELFF

d_gene: TRBD1
v_gene: TRBV27
CDR3aa: CASSLEGARWTEAFF

d_gene: TRBD2
v_gene: TRBV12-3/TRBV12-4
CDR3aa: CASSVGLAGTGELFF

d_gene: -
v_gene: TRBV4-1
CDR3aa: CASSQFGTYYGYTF

d_gene: -
v_gene: TRBV7-9
CDR3aa: CASSLPGHYEQYF

d_gene: TRBD1
v_gene: TRBV5-6
CDR3aa: CASRARGGQEGAGYTF

d_gene: -
v_gene: TRBV28
CDR3aa: CASSLRHSNQPQHF

d_gene: TRBD1
v_gene: TRBV15
CDR3aa: CATSRTRTGTLYGYTF

d_gene: -
v_gene: TRBV12-3/TRBV12-4
CDR3aa: CASSSAANQPQHF

d_gene: -
v_gene: TRBV9
CDR3aa: CASSPELYAGSYNEQFF

d_gene: TRBD1
v_gene: TRBV19
CDR3aa: CASNFWGQGNQPQHF

d_gene: -
v_gene: TRBV19
CDR3aa: CASSPRGIQETQYF

d_gene: TRBD1
v_gene: TRBV7-2
CDR3aa: CASSLIPLRTGVKTEAFF

d_gene: TRBD2
v_gene: TRBV9
CDR3aa: CASSGRETPYNEQFF

d_gene: -
v_gene: TRBV6-5
CDR3aa: CASSYKVSFSGANVLTF

d_gene: -
v_gene: TRBV7-2
CDR3aa: CASSLREAKNIQYF

d_gene: -
v_gene: TRBV20-1
CDR3aa: CSARDGGVQYF

d_gene: TRBD2
v_gene: TRBV13
CDR3aa: CASSLGLAGALEQFF

d_gene: TRBD1
v_gene: TRBV11-2
CDR3aa: CASSLGDSYTGELFF

d_gene: -
v_gene: TRBV2
CDR3aa: CATIQGRTEAFF

d_gene: TRBD1
v_gene: TRBV19
CDR3aa: CASSNQQGFYEQFF

d_gene: -
v_gene: TRBV15
CDR3aa: CATSRDRENYGYTF

d_gene: TRBD1
v_gene: TRBV19
CDR3aa: CASSIEPRDRNEQFF

d_gene: TRBD1
v_gene: TRBV7-8
CDR3aa: CASSFGTGDEAFF

d_gene: TRBD1
v_gene: TRBV6-5
CDR3aa: CASSYSPGQGSTDTQYF

d_gene: -
v_gene: TRBV19
CDR3aa: CASNRNGYTF

d_gene: -
v_gene: TRBV7-9
CDR3aa: CASSLARQILDNEQFF

d_gene: -
v_gene: TRBV6-4
CDR3aa: CASSDSFSPFGDTEAFF

d_gene: TRBD1
v_gene: TRBV6-2/TRBV6-3
CDR3aa: CASSRTGVREPLHF

d_gene: -
v_gene: TRBV4-1
CDR3aa: CASSLRVVERTDTQYF

d_gene: TRBD1
v_gene: TRBV12-3/TRBV12-4
CDR3aa: CASSTSGDRLRPLHF

d_gene: -
v_gene: TRBV6-1
CDR3aa: CASGGQPQHF

d_gene: -
v_gene: TRBV7-9
CDR3aa: CASSSSRGGGDGNTIYF

d_gene: -
v_gene: TRBV10-2
CDR3aa: CASSDGEPQHF

d_gene: TRBD1
v_gene: TRBV29-1
CDR3aa: CSATGGPFYGYTF